These 10 T cell receptor beta chains were sequenced from one sample in a study of T cells in Graves' hyperthyroidism and ophthalmopathy. Amplification of TCR beta CDR3 regions was performed using RNA transcripts as template. The TCR CDR3 first-round RT-PCR relied on the HTBI primer set. TCRdb re-called the multiplex PCR reads with MiXCR, one entry per CDR3 protein. Of under 400,000 distinct CDR3 sequences listed, 14% are singletons. Sequencing used blood. These receptors came from a woman in her sixties with Graves' hyperthyroidism.

This clonotype appeared many times. This rearrangement joins TRBV3-1 to TRBJ2-7, with unresolved D. Trimming left V 4 bases short and J 3 bases short, with 7 bases between. The CDR3 has 12 residues. Germline V gene data show CDR1 as LGHDT and CDR2 as YNNKEL (reference sequence). CDR3 loop: CASSRGFYEQYF. The CDR3, as DNA: TGTGCCAGCAGCCGAGGATTCTACGAGCAGTACTTC.

The rearrangement joins TRBV6-2 or TRBV6-3 to TRBJ2-7; 14 bases are a match to TRBD2. Trimming cost V 4 bases and J 4 bases; bases outside gene matches: 6. CDR3 length: 16 amino acids. Germline V CDR1 and CDR2: MNHEY, SVGEGT. In DNA form, the CDR3 reads TGTGCCAGCAGTTCCCCCGGGACTAGCGGGAGTTACGAGCAGTACTTC. Amino acids: CASSSPGTSGSYEQYF.

This clonotype was observed at least ten times. The J gene is TRBJ1-3, the V gene TRBV30; possibly TRBD1 for D (6 bases). This CDR3 comprises 16 residues. Germline V gene lookup returns CDR1 GTSNPN and CDR2 SVGIG (reference sequence). V lost 1 base, J lost 0 bases, and 13 bases lay in between. CDR3 residues: CAWSGGQPYSGNTIYF. The DNA for the CDR3 is TGTGCCTGGAGTGGGGGGCAGCCCTACTCTGGAAACACCATATATTTT. The full variable domain, its missing parts supplied by reference TRBV30 and TRBJ1-3, is SQTIHQWPATLVQPVGSPLSLECTVEGTSNPNLYWYRQAAGRGLQLLFYSVGIGQISSEVPQNLSASRPQDRQFILSSKKLLLSDSGFYLCAWSGGQPYSGNTIYFGEGSWLTVV.

The V and J genes are TRBV12-3 or TRBV12-4 and TRBJ2-3, with 10 bases identical to TRBD2. The V segment lost 3 bases and the J segment 0 bases; nucleotides outside the gene matches: 18. The CDR3 covers 21 residues. DNA for the CDR3: TGTGCCAGCAGTTTGGGGGGGCTAGCGGGAGAGAAGGAGACTAGCACAGATACGCAGTATTTT. Its protein is CASSLGGLAGEKETSTDTQYF.

V usage is TRBV29-1 and J usage is TRBJ2-3; 11 positions match TRBD2. Germline loops: CDR1 SQVTM, CDR2 ANQGSEA. The J segment lost 5 bases and the V segment lost 5 bases, leaving 6 bases of the junction unmatched. The CDR3 runs 14 residues. In nucleotides, the CDR3 is TGCAGCGTTAGGATACTAGCGGGAGTAGATACGCAGTATTTT. Translating it yields CSVRILAGVDTQYF.

At least ten counts were recorded for this clonotype. V usage is TRBV2 and J usage is TRBJ2-1; 8 bases align to TRBD1. V was clipped by 6 bases and J by 0 bases; unmatched bases: 4. This CDR3 contains 15 residues. Germline CDR1 SNHLY, CDR2 FYNNEI. CDR3 loop: CASSDRGSSYNEQFF. For the CDR3, the DNA is TGTGCCAGCAGCGACAGGGGAAGCTCCTACAATGAGCAGTTCTTC.

This clonotype was seen repeatedly, ten times or more. With a much larger clone just one base away, this may be a read error. The genes are TRBV2 and TRBJ2-7; no clear D gene. The CDR3 is made up of 11 amino acids. Germline-derived CDR1 and CDR2 are SNHLY and FYNNEI. V shed 6 bases and J shed 2 bases, with 5 bases lying between them. Here the CDR3 DNA reads TGTGCCAGCAGCCATGCCTACGAGCAGTACTTC. This codes for CASSHAYEQYF.

Many counts were recorded for this clonotype. The genes are TRBV28 and TRBJ2-5; 12 bases are a match to TRBD2. CDR1 MDHEN and CDR2 SYDVKM come from the germline V gene. This CDR3 is 16 amino acids long. The junction had 10 bases not matched to a gene; V was cut back by 7 bases and J by 4 bases. CDR3 in DNA: TGTGCCAGCACCCCCTCTAGCGGGAGGGCCGGAGAGACCCAGTACTTC. It specifies CASTPSSGRAGETQYF.

This clonotype was counted at least ten times. This sequence joins TRBV7-2 and TRBJ2-1; TRBD2 aligns across 10 bases. The germline V gene encodes CDR1 SGHTA and CDR2 FQGNSA. J was trimmed by 5 bases and V by 4 bases; bases with no gene match: 5. The CDR3 covers 15 residues. The CDR3 region is CASSSKREGNNEQFF. CDR3 coding DNA: TGTGCCAGCAGCTCCAAGCGGGAGGGAAACAATGAGCAGTTCTTC.

This clonotype showed up many times. The chain links TRBV7-2 to TRBJ2-3, with D possibly being TRBD2 (6 bases). The CDR3 is 14 residues long. V was pared by 1 base and J by 7 bases, with 12 bases between. The germline CDR1 and CDR2 sequences are SGHTA and FQGNSA. The CDR3 reads CASSLDGGPNTQYF. CDR3 in DNA: TGTGCCAGCAGCTTAGACGGAGGGCCGAATACGCAGTATTTT.